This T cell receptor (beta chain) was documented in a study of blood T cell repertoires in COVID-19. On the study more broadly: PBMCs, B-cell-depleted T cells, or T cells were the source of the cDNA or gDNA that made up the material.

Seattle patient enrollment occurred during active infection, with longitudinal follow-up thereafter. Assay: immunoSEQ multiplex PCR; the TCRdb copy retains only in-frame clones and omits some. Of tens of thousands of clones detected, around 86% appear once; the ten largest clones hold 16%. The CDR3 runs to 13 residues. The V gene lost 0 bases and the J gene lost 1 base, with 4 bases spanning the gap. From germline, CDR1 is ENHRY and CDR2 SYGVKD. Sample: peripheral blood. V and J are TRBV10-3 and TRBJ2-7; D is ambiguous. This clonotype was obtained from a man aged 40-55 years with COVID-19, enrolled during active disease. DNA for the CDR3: TGTGCCATCAGTGAGTCTCCATCCTACGAGCAGTACTTC. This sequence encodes CAISESPSYEQYF.